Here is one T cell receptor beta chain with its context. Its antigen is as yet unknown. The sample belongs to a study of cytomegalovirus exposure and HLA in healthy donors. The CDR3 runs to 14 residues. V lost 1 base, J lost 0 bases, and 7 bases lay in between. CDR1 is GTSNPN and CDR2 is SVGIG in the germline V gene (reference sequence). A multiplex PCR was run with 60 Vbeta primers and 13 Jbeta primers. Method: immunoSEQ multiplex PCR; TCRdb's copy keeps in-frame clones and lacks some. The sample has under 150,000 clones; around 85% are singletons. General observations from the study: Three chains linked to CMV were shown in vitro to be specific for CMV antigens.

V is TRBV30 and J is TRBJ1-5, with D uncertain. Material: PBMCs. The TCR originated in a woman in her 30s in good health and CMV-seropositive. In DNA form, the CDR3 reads TGTGCCTGGAGTGGTTCAAATAGCAATCAGCCCCAGCATTTT. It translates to CAWSGSNSNQPQHF.